This T cell receptor (beta chain) was profiled in a study of response to subunit inactivated influenza vaccine (dated by TCRdb to the late 2010s). Regarding the study in general: Deep quantitative T cell receptor repertoire profiling was used in the study to track responses to a trivalent subunit inactivated influenza vaccine. Study-level results and caveats: It was suggested by the authors that each seasonal influenza vaccination may recruit only a limited number of new T cells.

CDR1 and CDR2 are read off the germline V gene (reference sequence) as LNHDA and SQIVND. The CDR3, from cysteine to phenylalanine, totals 14 residues. This entry keeps only the CDR3 DNA: 42 bases, framed from base 1. Trimming takes 6 bases from V and 0 bases from J, and the germline ends sit 11 bases apart. Library generation was performed with RT-PCR. The instrument was an Illumina HiSeq 2500. TCRdb reprocessed the public reads (quality trimming at Q25 with fastp, clone calling with MiXCR) and kept in-frame beta chains. Records with the same CDR3 protein are collapsed into one entry carrying the most frequent genes and DNA. This sample comprises fewer than 350,000 distinct CDR3 sequences, less than 25% of them detected only once. Around 9.6% of the sample is in the top ten clones. As concerns this clonotype: Its antigen remains unidentified. No clone much larger than this one lies a single base away; base qualities are absent.

The chain couples TRBV19 to TRBJ1-2, with no reliable assignment of the D segment. The input for sequencing was PBMCs from blood, taken 21 months after vaccination. The receptor was isolated from a man aged 45 to 75 who received an inactivated influenza vaccine. Donor details come from another sample of the same person, matched by shared clones. The CDR3 here reads CASRPWEANYGYTF. The DNA sequence is TGTGCCAGTAGGCCATGGGAGGCTAACTATGGCTACACCTTC.